Listed here are 25 T cell receptor beta chains from one sample, sequenced in a study of blood T cell repertoires in COVID-19. Sequenced by immunoSEQ multiplex PCR; TCRdb stores in-frame clones only, minus some. The data contain approximately 300,000 clones, around 83% of them seen just once; the ten biggest clones take up roughly 1.2%. The sequencing input was peripheral blood. The receptors were gathered from a woman aged 50 to 65 with acute or convalescent COVID-19.

As to this clone: The identical CDR3 is also encoded by other nucleotide sequences in the sample. The chain links TRBV5-1 to TRBJ1-2, with a tentative D call TRBD1 (5 bases). The CDR3 loop spans 13 amino acids. From germline, CDR1 is SGHRS and CDR2 YFSETQ. Trimming shortened V by 2 bases and J by 8 bases, and 13 bases separated the two germline ends. For the CDR3, the DNA is TGCGCCAGCAGCTTTCAAGGGGAGGACGGCTACACCTTC. It is translated as CASSFQGEDGYTF.

Worth noting for this clone: Additional DNA sequences in this sample encode the identical CDR3. The chain has TRBV6-5 and TRBJ1-2; 7 nucleotides line up with TRBD1. CDR1 is MNHEY and CDR2 is SVGAGI in the germline V gene. This CDR3 contains 13 residues. V was pared by 6 bases and J by 2 bases, with 3 bases of the junction left unmatched. The CDR3 spells CASRETGNYGYTF. The CDR3, as DNA: TGTGCCAGCAGGGAGACAGGGAACTATGGCTACACCTTC.

The chain has TRBV5-1 and TRBJ2-5, with D unclear. Trimming shortened V by 0 bases and J by 3 bases, and 15 bases separated the two germline ends. Looked up from germline, CDR1 is SGHRS and CDR2 is YFSETQ. The CDR3 spans 16 residues. The CDR3 protein is CASSLDSFARKETQYF. In nucleotides, the CDR3 is TGCGCCAGCAGCTTGGACTCCTTCGCCAGGAAAGAGACCCAGTACTTC. Full variable domain (outside the CDR3, taken from reference TRBV5-1 and TRBJ2-5): KAGVTQTPRYLIKTRGQQVTLSCSPISGHRSVSWYQQTPGQGLQFLFEYFSETQRNKGNFPGRFSGRQFSNSRSEMNVSTLELGDSALYLCASSLDSFARKETQYFGPGTRLLVL.

The rearrangement links TRBV3-1 (or the pseudogene TRBV3-2) to TRBJ2-2; tentative D call: TRBD2 (6 bases). Germline values: CDR1 LGHDT, CDR2 YNNKEL (reference sequence). The V gene lost 0 bases and the J gene lost 2 bases, with 10 bases spanning the gap. The CDR3 is 16 amino acids. CDR3 loop: CASSQEAGTNTGELFF. In DNA, the CDR3 is TGTGCCAGCAGCCAAGAGGCGGGGACTAACACCGGGGAGCTGTTTTTT.

The rearrangement uses TRBV3-1 (or the pseudogene TRBV3-2) and TRBJ1-3; D gene uncertain. The germline V and J ends were trimmed by 0 bases and 9 bases, with 6 bases remaining between them. This CDR3 is built from 12 residues. Germline CDR1 and CDR2: LGHDT and YNNKEL (reference sequence). The CDR3 DNA follows: TGTGCCAGCAGCCAAGAAAGAGGCACCATATATTTT. Residues: CASSQERGTIYF.

This chain's CDR3 is CASSTGTSGYNEQFF. For the CDR3, the DNA is TGTGCCAGCAGTACCGGGACTAGCGGCTACAATGAGCAGTTCTTC. This chain uses TRBV9 with TRBJ2-1, with 11 bases aligning to TRBD2. This CDR3 is built from 15 residues. Germline assignment: CDR1 SGDLS and CDR2 YYNGEE. Trimming cost V 5 bases and J 3 bases; bases outside gene matches: 4. Full variable domain (missing parts from reference TRBV9 and TRBJ2-1): DSGVTQTPKHLITATGQRVTLRCSPRSGDLSVYWYQQSLDQGLQFLIQYYNGEERAKGNILERFSAQQFPDLHSELNLSSLELGDSALYFCASSTGTSGYNEQFFGPGTRLTVL.

The V gene is TRBV2, the J gene TRBJ2-3; 8 bases fit TRBD2. The CDR3 runs 14 residues. With 8 bases clipped from V and 5 bases from J, the junction kept 9 bases outside the gene matches. CDR1 and CDR2 from the germline V gene are SNHLY and FYNNEI. CDR3 sequence: CASDLAGGEDTQYF. As DNA, the CDR3 is TGTGCCAGCGATCTGGCGGGGGGCGAAGATACGCAGTATTTT.

The chain couples TRBV15 to TRBJ1-1, with a tentative D call TRBD1 (5 bases). Trimming removed 0 bases from V and 5 bases from J, with 13 bases in between. The CDR3 spans 15 residues. Germline V CDR1 and CDR2: LNHNV, YYDKDF (reference sequence). The CDR3 region is CATSRERGSGTEAFF. The CDR3 nucleotides are TGTGCCACCAGCAGAGAAAGGGGCAGTGGGACTGAAGCTTTCTTT.

The V call is TRBV2, the J call TRBJ2-3; D may be TRBD1 (6 bases). The V gene lost 10 bases and the J gene lost 6 bases, with 17 bases spanning the gap. The CDR3 sequence is 13 residues long. Germline assignment: CDR1 SNHLY and CDR2 FYNNEI. In DNA, the CDR3 is TGTGCCACCCCAGGGGCCGGCAGGGATACGCAGTATTTT. Residues: CATPGAGRDTQYF.

The gene calls are TRBV30 and TRBJ1-5; D is uncertain. The V end was cut by 5 bases, the J end by 0 bases, with 8 bases between. Per germline, CDR1 GTSNPN and CDR2 SVGIG (reference sequence). The length of the CDR3 is 13 residues. The CDR3 reads CAWASDSNQPQHF. CDR3 DNA sequence: TGTGCCTGGGCCAGCGATAGCAATCAGCCCCAGCATTTT.

The chain couples TRBV29-1 to TRBJ1-2; 7 bases fit TRBD1. This CDR3 spans 12 amino acids. The ends lost 3 bases at V and 7 bases at J; junction bases unmatched: 5. Germline loops: CDR1 SQVTM, CDR2 ANQGSEA. This CDR3 is CSVDSSGGGYTF. The CDR3 region has the DNA TGCAGCGTTGATTCCTCAGGGGGTGGCTACACCTTC. Supplemented by reference TRBV29-1 and TRBJ1-2, the full variable domain reads SAVISQKPSRDICQRGTSLTIQCQVDSQVTMMFWYRQQPGQSLTLIATANQGSEATYESGFVIDKFPISRPNLTFSTLTVSNMSPEDSSIYLCSVDSSGGGYTFGSGTRLTVV.

The chain uses TRBV4-3 and TRBJ2-2; possibly TRBD1 for D (6 bases). Per the germline V gene, CDR1 is LGHNA and CDR2 is YSLEER. Between the trimmed V and J ends, which lost 1 base and 7 bases, there was a span of 7 bases. The CDR3 is 13 residues long. The CDR3 reads CASSQGGGGELFF. CDR3 DNA sequence: TGCGCCAGCAGCCAAGGAGGGGGCGGGGAGCTGTTTTTT.

The chain carries TRBV23-1 and TRBJ1-4; TRBD1 agrees at 7 bases. TRBV23-1 is annotated as an ORF whose role is uncertain. J gave up 1 base and V 4 bases, and 15 bases lay outside the gene matches. The CDR3 has 19 residues. CDR3 region: CASSRPEQGPRRTNEKLFF. CDR3 sequence (DNA): TGCGCCAGCAGTCGCCCGGAACAGGGGCCCCGCAGAACTAATGAAAAACTGTTTTTT.

This clone showed up just once. The rearrangement uses TRBV5-4 and TRBJ2-7, with D perhaps matching TRBD2 (5 bases). The CDR3 runs to 15 residues. The V end was cut by 2 bases, the J end by 5 bases, with 17 bases between. The germline CDR1 and CDR2 sequences are SGHNT and YYREEE (reference sequence). The CDR3 is CASSFEGTLAHEQYF. The CDR3 nucleotides are TGTGCCAGCAGCTTCGAGGGTACGCTGGCCCACGAGCAGTACTTC.

This clone was counted between two and nine times. This chain's CDR3 is CASSEVASSYNSPLHF. DNA of the CDR3: TGTGCCAGCAGTGAAGTCGCCAGCTCCTATAATTCACCCCTCCACTTT. The chain combines TRBV2 with TRBJ1-6; no clear D. The V end was cut by 1 base, the J end by 0 bases, with 7 bases between. Germline V gives CDR1 SNHLY, CDR2 FYNNEI. This CDR3 has 16 residues.

For the CDR3, the DNA is TGTGCCAGCCCTAGGAGGGCAGTCTCCTACGAGCAGTACGTC. Encoded protein: CASPRRAVSYEQYV. The chain has TRBV3-1 (or the pseudogene TRBV3-2) and TRBJ2-7; a weak D match, TRBD2 (6 bases). From germline, CDR1 is LGHDT and CDR2 YNNKEL (reference sequence). The V and J ends lost 8 bases and 0 bases respectively, with 14 bases between them. CDR3 length equals 14 residues.

This chain links TRBV5-6 with TRBJ1-2; D possibly corresponds to TRBD1 (6 bases). Trimming removed 4 bases at V and 4 bases at J, with 20 bases between. Germline V gene sequence: CDR1 SGHDT, CDR2 YYEEEE. The CDR3 extends over 16 amino acids. The CDR3 coding sequence is TGTGCCAGCAGCCTGTCCGGGGGGGGCTGGGGCTATGGCTACACCTTC. Its protein product is CASSLSGGGWGYGYTF. Full variable domain (outside the CDR3, taken from reference TRBV5-6 and TRBJ1-2): DAGVTQSPTHLIKTRGQQVTLRCSPKSGHDTVSWYQQALGQGPQFIFQYYEEEERQRGNFPDRFSGHQFPNYSSELNVNALLLGDSALYLCASSLSGGGWGYGYTFGSGTRLTVV.

This clone appeared a single time. The genes are TRBV9 and TRBJ2-1; TRBD1 is a possible D gene (6 bases). The CDR3 is made up of 15 amino acids. Deletions cut 2 bases from V and 6 bases from J, with 15 bases between. CDR1 is SGDLS, CDR2 YYNGEE, per germline. Here the CDR3 DNA reads TGTGCCAGCAGCGTCGCTTCGGGACAAACCAATGAGCAGTTCTTC. This translates into CASSVASGQTNEQFF. Complete variable domain (other parts from reference TRBV9 and TRBJ2-1): DSGVTQTPKHLITATGQRVTLRCSPRSGDLSVYWYQQSLDQGLQFLIQYYNGEERAKGNILERFSAQQFPDLHSELNLSSLELGDSALYFCASSVASGQTNEQFFGPGTRLTVL.

The chain carries TRBV30 and TRBJ2-3; maybe TRBD2 (5 bases). The germline V gene encodes CDR1 GTSNPN and CDR2 SVGIG (reference sequence). The CDR3 is made up of 13 amino acids. V was trimmed by 3 bases and J by 3 bases, leaving 10 bases between them. CDR3 region: CAWRDSGTDTQYF. The CDR3 DNA reads as TGTGCCTGGAGGGACTCCGGGACAGATACGCAGTATTTT.

This clone has only one observation. The chain links TRBV15 to TRBJ2-3; TRBD1 matches at 9 bases. Germline V gene sequence: CDR1 LNHNV, CDR2 YYDKDF (reference sequence). Trimming removed 4 bases from V and 6 bases from J; junction bases left unmatched: 11. The CDR3 covers 16 residues. The CDR3 bases are TGTGCCACCAGCATGGGCTTTGGGACAGGGACCGATACGCAGTATTTT. Protein: CATSMGFGTGTDTQYF.

There are a few counts of this clone. The chain links TRBV2 to TRBJ1-5; 10 positions match TRBD1. The CDR3 runs 15 residues. The V gene's germline CDR1 is SNHLY and CDR2 FYNNEI. With V trimmed by 5 bases and J by 1 base, 2 bases remained unmatched. The CDR3 sequence is CASSKDRGSNQPQHF. The CDR3 nucleotides read TGTGCCAGCAGTAAGGACAGGGGGAGCAATCAGCCCCAGCATTTT. Variable domain in full (rest from reference TRBV2 and TRBJ1-5): EPEVTQTPSHQVTQMGQEVILRCVPISNHLYFYWYRQILGQKVEFLVSFYNNEISEKSEIFDDQFSVERPDGSNFTLKIRSTKLEDSAMYFCASSKDRGSNQPQHFGDGTRLSIL.

V usage is TRBV6-2 or TRBV6-3 and J usage is TRBJ1-2; 7 nucleotides match TRBD1. The germline gives CDR1 MNHEY, CDR2 SVGEGT. V gave up 6 bases and J gave up 6 bases; unmatched junction bases: 13. This CDR3 is built from 15 residues. The DNA of the CDR3 is TGTGCCAGCAGCCACCGGGACAGAGGTAGAGATGGCTACACCTTC. Its protein product is CASSHRDRGRDGYTF.

The chain recombines TRBV30 with TRBJ1-3, with D unresolved. The CDR3 length is 15 residues. The V end was cut by 2 bases, the J end by 0 bases, with 11 bases between. Germline CDR1 reads GTSNPN; CDR2 reads SVGIG (reference sequence). CDR3 protein: CAWSFPRFSGNTIYF. The CDR3 DNA reads TGTGCCTGGAGTTTTCCTCGGTTCTCTGGAAACACCATATATTTT.

V usage is TRBV14 and J usage is TRBJ2-5, with 8 bases fitting TRBD2. Germline lookup yields CDR1 SGHDN and CDR2 FVKESK. With 4 bases clipped from V and 5 bases from J, the junction kept 15 bases outside the gene matches. This CDR3 is 17 amino acids long. For the CDR3, the DNA is TGTGCCAGCAGCCCTTTGGGGACGGGGGGGCATCGGGAGACCCAGTACTTC. Translation: CASSPLGTGGHRETQYF.

This clone came up once. The V gene is TRBV6-2 or TRBV6-3, the J gene TRBJ2-5, with D perhaps matching TRBD1 (5 bases). In germline, CDR1 is MNHEY, CDR2 SVGEGT. This CDR3 spans 13 amino acids. V lost 6 bases to trimming and J lost 1 base, with 9 bases between them. The CDR3 DNA follows: TGTGCCAGCAGCGACAGTATCCAAGAGACCCAGTACTTC. It translates to CASSDSIQETQYF.